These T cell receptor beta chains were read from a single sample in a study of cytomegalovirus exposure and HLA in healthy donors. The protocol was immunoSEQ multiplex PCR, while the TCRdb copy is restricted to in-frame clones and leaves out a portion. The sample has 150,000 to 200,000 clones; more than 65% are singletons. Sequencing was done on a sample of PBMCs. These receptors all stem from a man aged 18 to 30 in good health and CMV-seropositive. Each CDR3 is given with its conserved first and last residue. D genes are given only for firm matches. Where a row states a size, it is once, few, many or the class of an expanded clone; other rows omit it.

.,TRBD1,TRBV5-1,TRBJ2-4,CASSPLLTGQTQYF,TGCGCCAGCAGCCCGCTCCTGACAGGGCAAACTCAGTACTTC
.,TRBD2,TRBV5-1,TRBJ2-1,CASSLDGTSSYNEQFF,TGCGCCAGCAGCTTGGACGGGACTAGCTCCTACAATGAGCAGTTCTTC
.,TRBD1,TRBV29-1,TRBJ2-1,CSAWDSRVKSYNEQFF,TGCAGCGCCTGGGACAGCCGAGTAAAGTCCTACAATGAGCAGTTCTTC
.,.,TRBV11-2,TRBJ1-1,CASSLVASSEAFF,TGTGCCAGCAGCTTAGTCGCGTCAAGTGAAGCTTTCTTT
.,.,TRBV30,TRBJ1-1,CAWRDTWNTEAFF,TGTGCCTGGAGGGACACTTGGAACACTGAAGCTTTCTTT
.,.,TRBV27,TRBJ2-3,CASSFTGGAGGTQYF,TGTGCCAGCAGTTTCACTGGGGGGGCCGGAGGTACGCAGTATTTT
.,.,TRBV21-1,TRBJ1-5,CASSRDRPLNQPQHF,TGTGCCAGCAGCCGCGACAGGCCCTTAAATCAGCCCCAGCATTTT
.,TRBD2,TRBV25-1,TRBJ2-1,CASSEWSGRAFF,TGTGCCAGCAGTGAATGGAGCGGGAGAGCGTTCTTC
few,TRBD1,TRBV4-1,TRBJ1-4,CASSQFNRGQGPEKLFF,TGCGCCAGCAGCCAATTCAACCGGGGACAGGGTCCCGAAAAACTGTTTTTT
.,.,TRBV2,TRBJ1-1,CASSDWAPNTEAFF,TGTGCCAGCAGTGATTGGGCTCCCAACACTGAAGCTTTCTTT
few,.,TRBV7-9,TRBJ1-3,CASSLGQFSSGNTIYF,TGTGCCAGCAGCTTAGGGCAGTTCAGCTCTGGAAACACCATATATTTT
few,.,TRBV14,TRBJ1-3,CASSPRDNHSGNTIYF,TGTGCCAGCAGCCCGCGAGACAATCACTCTGGAAACACCATATATTTT
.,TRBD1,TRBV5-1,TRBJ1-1,CASSSGTGEGTEAFF,TGCGCCAGCAGCTCCGGGACAGGGGAAGGCACTGAAGCTTTCTTT
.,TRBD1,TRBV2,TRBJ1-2,CASSGTGAYYGYTF,TGTGCCAGCAGTGGGACAGGGGCTTACTATGGCTACACCTTC
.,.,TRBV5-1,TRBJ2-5,CASRTGSEYQETQYF,TGCGCCAGCAGAACGGGATCCGAGTACCAAGAGACCCAGTACTTC
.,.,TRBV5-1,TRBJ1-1,CASSPTAGVNTEAFF,TGCGCCAGCAGCCCAACCGCAGGGGTGAACACTGAAGCTTTCTTT
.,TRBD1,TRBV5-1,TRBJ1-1,CASSLGTGGNTEAFF,TGCGCCAGCAGCTTGGGGACAGGGGGTAACACTGAAGCTTTCTTT
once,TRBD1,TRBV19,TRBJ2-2,CASSALTGTNTGELFF,TGTGCCAGTAGTGCCTTGACAGGGACGAACACCGGGGAGCTGTTTTTT
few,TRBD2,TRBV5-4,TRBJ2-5,CASSRTSGVQETQYF,TGTGCCAGCAGCCGGACTAGCGGGGTACAAGAGACCCAGTACTTC
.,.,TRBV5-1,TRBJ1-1,CASSLLGTNTEAFF,TGCGCCAGCAGCTTGCTAGGCACGAACACTGAAGCTTTCTTT
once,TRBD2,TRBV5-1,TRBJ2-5,CASSLGLGGYQETQYF,TGCGCCAGCAGCTTGGGTTTGGGGGGGTACCAAGAGACCCAGTACTTC
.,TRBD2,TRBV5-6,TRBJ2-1,CASSLALWGGSTQFF,TGTGCCAGCAGCTTGGCCCTTTGGGGCGGGAGTACCCAGTTCTTC
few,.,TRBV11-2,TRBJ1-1,CASSPPQGNTEAFF,TGTGCCAGCAGCCCTCCACAGGGGAACACTGAAGCTTTCTTT
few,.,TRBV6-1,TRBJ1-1,CAIDSGESDTEAFF,TGTGCCATCGACTCAGGGGAAAGTGACACTGAAGCTTTCTTT
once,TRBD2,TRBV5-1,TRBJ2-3,CASSPGTSGGADTQYF,TGCGCCAGCAGCCCTGGGACTAGCGGGGGGGCAGATACGCAGTATTTT
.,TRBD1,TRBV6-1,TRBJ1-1,CASSESQGTAAFF,TGTGCCAGCAGTGAGTCACAGGGGACCGCAGCTTTCTTT
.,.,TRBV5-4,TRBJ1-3,CASSEFNEDTIYF,TGTGCCAGCAGCGAATTCAACGAGGACACCATATATTTT
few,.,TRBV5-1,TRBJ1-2,CASSPADRGYGYTF,TGCGCCAGCAGCCCAGCAGACAGAGGCTATGGCTACACCTTC
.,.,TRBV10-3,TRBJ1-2,CAISESSTPPYGYTF,TGTGCCATCAGTGAGTCCTCGACACCGCCCTATGGCTACACCTTC
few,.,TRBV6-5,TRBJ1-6,CASSYSGRSINSPLHF,TGTGCCAGCAGTTACTCGGGCCGGTCGATAAATTCACCCCTCCACTTT
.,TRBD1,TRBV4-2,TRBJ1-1,CASSQEGGGGRAFF,TGTGCCAGCAGCCAAGAGGGAGGAGGGGGCCGAGCTTTCTTT
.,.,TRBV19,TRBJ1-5,CASRETGYSNQPQHF,TGTGCCAGTAGGGAGACAGGCTATAGCAATCAGCCCCAGCATTTT
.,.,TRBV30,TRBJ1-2,CAWSLGTNYGYTF,TGTGCCTGGAGTCTGGGCACAAACTATGGCTACACCTTC
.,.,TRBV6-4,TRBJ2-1,CASSDLAESSYNEQFF,TGTGCCAGCAGTGACTTAGCGGAGAGCTCCTACAATGAGCAGTTCTTC
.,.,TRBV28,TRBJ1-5,CASSPGQRQNQPQHF,TGTGCCAGCAGCCCTGGACAGCGACAAAATCAGCCCCAGCATTTT
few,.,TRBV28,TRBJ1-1,CASSLAQGQGDTEAFF,TGTGCCAGCAGTTTAGCACAAGGGCAGGGTGACACTGAAGCTTTCTTT
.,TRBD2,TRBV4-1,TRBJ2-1,CASSSSGGAGVYNEQFF,TGCGCCAGCAGCTCATCGGGGGGAGCGGGGGTCTACAATGAGCAGTTCTTC
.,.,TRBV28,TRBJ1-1,CASSFSRGGYGTEAFF,TGTGCCAGCAGTTTTTCCAGGGGCGGTTACGGCACTGAAGCTTTCTTT
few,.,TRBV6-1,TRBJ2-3,CASSEVATDTQYF,TGTGCCAGCAGTGAGGTAGCCACAGATACGCAGTATTTT